This T cell receptor beta chain comes out of a study of T cell repertoires in cytomegalovirus infection. TCRdb analysed the reads with MiXCR anew, one entry per CDR3 protein. This repertoire shows about 340,000 distinct CDR3 sequences, about 29% found once; its top ten account for roughly 20%. A word on this clonotype: Its antigen is not known.

Trimming stripped 3 bases from V and 9 bases from J, with 15 bases between. Germline V gives CDR1 GTSNPN, CDR2 SVGIG (reference sequence). This CDR3 has 12 residues. The chain uses TRBV30 and TRBJ2-7; D not resolved. The sequencing used cultured PBMCs, collected from culture after CMV antigen stimulation. The clonotype was recovered from a human donor in good health (CMV status not recorded). Some clones in this sample may be carry-over from other donors' samples. The CDR3 region has the DNA TGTGCCTGGAGAGAGCCAGGTGGGGTGCAGTACTTC. Translated, it gives CAWREPGGVQYF.